This entry describes one T cell receptor (beta chain). The antigen is not known. The data are from a study of CD8 T cells in Susac syndrome. Notes on the study in general: By the study's own acknowledgment, its TCR sequencing and HLA analysis included relatively few individuals.

Reverse transcription of about 0.5 to 1 ug RNA used random hexamers. A multiplex approach, immunoSEQ multiplex PCR, amplified TCR beta CDR3 across 54 Vbeta and 13 Jbeta. TCRdb reprocessed the immunoSEQ multiplex PCR reads via MiXCR and lists one record per CDR3 protein. The table records some 300,000 distinct CDR3 sequences, around 83% of them present only once. CD8+ and CD4+ blood T cells underwent TCR beta sequencing. Relapsing-remitting disease, either stable or active, was present in the multiple sclerosis controls, who were treatment-naive patients. The length of the CDR3 is 15 residues. V lost 5 bases to trimming and J lost 2 bases; unmatched junction nucleotides: 7.

The receptor was isolated from a human donor with multiple sclerosis. Sequencing was done on a sample of CD8+ T cells from PBMCs. The chain has TRBV12-3 or TRBV12-4 and TRBJ2-7; 9 bases align to TRBD1. The CDR3 DNA reads as TGTGCCAGCAGTAACCGGGACAGGGCCACCTACGAGCAGTACTTC. As protein: CASSNRDRATYEQYF.